These T cell receptor beta chains were read from a single sample in a study of blood T cell repertoires in COVID-19. The repertoire was sequenced with immunoSEQ multiplex PCR; TCRdb's copy has only in-frame clones and lacks some. The table has 120,000 to 150,000 clones, around 79% seen once. The sample comprised peripheral blood. The receptors here all came from a man in his sixties with acute or convalescent COVID-19. The CDR3 runs from the conserved cysteine through the conserved F or W. The D gene is left open where the match is weak. Some rows have no size entry. The others give once, few or many, or a class for an expanded clone.

j_gene,v_gene,abundance,d_gene,CDR3aa,CDR3nt
TRBJ1-1,TRBV7-6,NA,NA,CASSRVIDTEAFF,TGTGCCAGCAGCCGGGTTATTGACACTGAAGCTTTCTTT
TRBJ2-7,TRBV28,NA,TRBD2,CASDGGVYEQYF,TGTGCCAGCGACGGGGGGGTTTACGAGCAGTACTTC
TRBJ1-5,TRBV6-5,NA,NA,CASRGGDQPQHF,TGTGCCAGCCGGGGGGGGGATCAGCCCCAGCATTTT
TRBJ2-6,TRBV27,NA,NA,CASSSTRSGANVLTF,TGTGCCAGCAGTTCCACCAGGTCTGGGGCCAACGTCCTGACTTTC
TRBJ2-3,TRBV2,NA,NA,CASSRDKHTDTQYF,TGTGCCAGCAGTCGGGACAAACACACAGATACGCAGTATTTT
TRBJ2-5,TRBV27,NA,TRBD2,CASSFRTSPQETQYF,TGTGCCAGCAGTTTCCGGACTAGCCCACAAGAGACCCAGTACTTC
TRBJ2-1,TRBV19,few,TRBD2,CASSKEGGGGRGGEKQFF,TGTGCCAGTAGTAAAGAGGGCGGCGGCGGGAGAGGAGGAGAGAAGCAGTTCTTC
TRBJ1-4,TRBV7-9,NA,TRBD1,CASSAPGQGTEKLFF,TGTGCCAGCAGCGCACCGGGACAGGGTACGGAAAAACTGTTTTTT
TRBJ2-2,TRBV3-1/TRBV3-2,NA,NA,CASSQDPAGTLRAGELFF,TGTGCCAGCAGCCAAGATCCAGCGGGTACCCTGAGGGCCGGGGAGCTGTTTTTT
TRBJ2-7,TRBV14,NA,NA,CASSQSIAEPYEQYF,TGTGCCAGCAGCCAGAGCATAGCGGAGCCTTACGAGCAGTACTTC
TRBJ1-1,TRBV5-1,few,NA,CASSLDGTGNTEAFF,TGCGCCAGCAGCTTGGACGGGACTGGGAACACTGAAGCTTTCTTT
TRBJ1-5,TRBV24-1,NA,NA,CATSGAGINQPQHF,TGTGCCACCAGTGGGGCAGGGATTAATCAGCCCCAGCATTTT
TRBJ2-1,TRBV6-6,NA,TRBD1,CATRDRGQFF,TGTGCCACCCGGGACAGGGGGCAGTTCTTC
TRBJ2-1,TRBV6-5,NA,TRBD2,CASSYIGTSGSDEQFF,TGTGCCAGCAGTTATATTGGGACTAGCGGGAGTGATGAGCAGTTCTTC
TRBJ1-1,TRBV28,NA,NA,CASSSPGDTGMNTEAFF,TGTGCCAGCAGTTCCCCCGGGGATACAGGGATGAACACTGAAGCTTTCTTT
TRBJ2-5,TRBV28,NA,TRBD2,CASSFARETQETQYF,TGTGCCAGCAGTTTCGCGCGGGAGACTCAAGAGACCCAGTACTTC
TRBJ1-6,TRBV3-1/TRBV3-2,NA,NA,CASSQGRSFNSPLHF,TGTGCCAGCAGCCAAGGTCGGAGTTTTAATTCACCCCTCCACTTT
TRBJ2-2,TRBV29-1,NA,NA,CSVSGTPTGELFF,TGCAGCGTTTCCGGGACACCAACCGGGGAGCTGTTTTTT
TRBJ2-3,TRBV7-2,NA,NA,CASSFAVSSTDTQYF,TGTGCCAGCAGCTTCGCAGTCAGTAGCACAGATACGCAGTATTTT
TRBJ1-1,TRBV2,NA,NA,CASTPLGGTEAFF,TGTGCCAGCACCCCGTTGGGGGGCACTGAAGCTTTCTTT
TRBJ1-2,TRBV5-4,NA,NA,CASSFSGTNYGYTF,TGTGCCAGCAGCTTCTCCGGGACTAACTATGGCTACACCTTC
TRBJ1-6,TRBV28,NA,NA,CASSRGDYNSPLHF,TGTGCCAGCAGCCGCGGAGACTATAATTCACCCCTCCACTTT